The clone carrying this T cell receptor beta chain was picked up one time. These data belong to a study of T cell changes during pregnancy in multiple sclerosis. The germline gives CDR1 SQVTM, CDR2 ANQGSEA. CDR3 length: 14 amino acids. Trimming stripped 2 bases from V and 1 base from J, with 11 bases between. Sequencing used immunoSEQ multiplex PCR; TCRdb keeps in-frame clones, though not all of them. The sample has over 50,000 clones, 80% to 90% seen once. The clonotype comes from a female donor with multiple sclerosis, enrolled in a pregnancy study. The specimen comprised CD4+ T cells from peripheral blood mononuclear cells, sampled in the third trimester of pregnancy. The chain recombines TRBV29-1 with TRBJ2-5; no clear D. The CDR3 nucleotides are TGCAGCGTTGAACTTTCCCTATTCCAAGAGACCCAGTACTTC. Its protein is CSVELSLFQETQYF.